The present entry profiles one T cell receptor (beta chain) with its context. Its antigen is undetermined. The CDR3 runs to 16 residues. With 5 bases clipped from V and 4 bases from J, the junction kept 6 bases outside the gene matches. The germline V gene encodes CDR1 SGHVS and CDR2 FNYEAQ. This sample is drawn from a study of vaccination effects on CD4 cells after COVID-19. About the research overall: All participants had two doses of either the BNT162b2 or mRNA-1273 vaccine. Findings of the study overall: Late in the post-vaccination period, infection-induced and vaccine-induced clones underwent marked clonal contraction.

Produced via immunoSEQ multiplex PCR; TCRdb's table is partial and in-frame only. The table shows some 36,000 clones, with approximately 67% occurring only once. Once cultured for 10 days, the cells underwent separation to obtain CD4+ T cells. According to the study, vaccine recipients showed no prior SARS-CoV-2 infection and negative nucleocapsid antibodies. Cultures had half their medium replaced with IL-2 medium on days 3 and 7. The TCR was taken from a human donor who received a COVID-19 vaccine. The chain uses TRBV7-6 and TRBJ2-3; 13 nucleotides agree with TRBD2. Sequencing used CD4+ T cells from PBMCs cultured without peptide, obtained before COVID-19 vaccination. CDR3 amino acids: CASSRGLAGVADTQYF. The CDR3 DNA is TGTGCCAGCAGCCGCGGACTAGCGGGAGTTGCAGATACGCAGTATTTT.